This T cell receptor (beta chain) is drawn from a study of T cell repertoires in cytomegalovirus infection. Background on the study: Matching HLA type and CMV infection were both indicated by public TCR beta signatures. Study-wide results and caveats: Cumulative public TCR beta family frequency identified CMV carriers with the relevant HLA. HLA-C-restricted CMV clonotypes gave the most frequent clonotype in two of eight donors.

Germline trimming cut 3 bases from V and 13 bases from J; bases unmatched to any gene: 7. The CDR3 extends over 13 amino acids. CDR1 and CDR2 (germline): GTSNPN, SVGIG (reference sequence). One entry per CDR3 protein results from TCRdb running MiXCR on the reads. Seen here are 500,000 or so distinct CDR3 sequences, approximately 15% observed once, and the top ten hold 20% to 30%. This clonotype was observed many times. No antigen is known for it. The origin of this receptor is a human donor in good health (CMV status not recorded). Some clones in this sample may be carry-over from other donors' samples. Sequenced material: CD8+ T cells from PBMCs. The chain recombines TRBV30 with TRBJ2-1; 12 bases are shared with TRBD2. Here the CDR3 DNA reads TGTGCCTGGAGGGGCCTAGCGGGAGGGCCACAGTTCTTC. Amino acids: CAWRGLAGGPQFF.